This passage covers 27 T cell receptor beta chains from one sample sequenced in a study of T cell clonality in common variable immunodeficiency. Libraries were prepared by immunoSEQ multiplex PCR; TCRdb keeps only in-frame clonotypes and omits some of them. The repertoire yields 42,000 or so clones, none seen only once; the top ten contain approximately 1.3%. The specimen was peripheral blood mononuclear cells. Receptors were obtained from a person aged 18-70 years in good health.

This clone came up many times. The sequence runs out 3 residues before the end of the CDR3; the remainder is reconstructed from the germline J gene. The chain uses TRBV6-4 and TRBJ2-1; 8 bases are a match to TRBD2. Germline assignment: CDR1 MRHNA and CDR2 SNTAGT. The CDR3 spans 16 residues. V was clipped by 0 bases and J by 5 bases; unmatched bases: 6. CDR3 amino acids: CASSDSTSGGHNEQFF. The sequenced CDR3 bases are TGTGCCAGCAGTGACTCGACGAGCGGGGGACACAATGAG.

This clone was seen many times. Read coverage stops 3 residues before the CDR3 terminus; the germline J gene supplies the remainder. V usage is TRBV11-3 and J usage is TRBJ2-1; D call uncertain. This CDR3 region has 14 residues. The germline gives CDR1 SGHNT, CDR2 YENEEA. V gave up 3 bases and J gave up 4 bases, with 10 bases separating them. CDR3 bases read: TGTGCCAGCAGCTTCCTACCTATTTACAATGAG. Residues: CASSFLPIYNE. The entire CDR3 protein reads CASSFLPIYNEQFF.

As for this clone: The read stops 3 residues short of the end of the CDR3; the missing end is completed from the germline J gene. The chain links TRBV7-3 to TRBJ1-2; the D gene is possibly TRBD1 (5 bases). The germline V gene encodes CDR1 SGHTA and CDR2 FQGTGA. The CDR3 sequence is 15 residues long. CDR3 amino acids: CASSPGTSGSGDYTF. The DNA read from the CDR3 is TGTGCCAGCAGTCCCGGGACTAGCGGGAGTGGTGAC. Complete variable domain (other parts from reference TRBV7-3 and TRBJ1-2): GAGVSQTPSNKVTEKGKYVELRCDPISGHTALYWYRQSLGQGPEFLIYFQGTGAADDSGLPNDRFFAVRPEGSVSTLKIQRTERGDSAVYLCASSPGTSGSGDYTFGSGTRLTVV.

This clone has at least ten counts. Other DNA sequences from this sample encode an identical CDR3 as well. The CDR3 here is CASSSTTSGSLNEQFF. The CDR3 bases that were read are TGTGCCAGCTCATCTACGACTAGCGGGAGTCTCAATGAG. V gene TRBV18 combines with J gene TRBJ2-1, with 12 bases identical to TRBD2. The read ends 3 residues early relative to the CDR3; the germline J gene fills the gap. Per germline, CDR1 KGHSH and CDR2 LQKENI. There are 16 residues in the CDR3. J was trimmed by 6 bases and V by 5 bases; bases with no gene match: 8.

In this sample, this clone turned up many times. The read falls 3 residues short of the CDR3 end, and the missing part is taken from the germline J gene. The V and J genes are TRBV5-1 and TRBJ2-2; D uncertain. V was shortened by 7 bases and J by 4 bases, with 8 bases between the two germline ends. The CDR3 has 12 residues. In germline, CDR1 is SGHRS, CDR2 YFSETQ. This CDR3 reads CASFTGTGELFF. The part of the CDR3 DNA that was read is TGCGCCAGCTTCACGGGCACCGGGGAG.

This clone was detected many times. The DNA ends 3 residues before the CDR3 does, and the rest of the CDR3 is filled in from the germline J gene. The chain joins TRBV5-4 to TRBJ1-3; 8 nucleotides agree with TRBD1. The CDR3 is 15 residues long. V was clipped by 3 bases and J by 7 bases; unmatched bases: 9. The V gene's germline CDR1 is SGHNT and CDR2 YYREEE (reference sequence). The part of the CDR3 DNA that was read is TGTGCCAGCAGCTCCGCGACAGGGGATCGTAACACC. This sequence encodes CASSSATGDRNT. The complete CDR3 protein is CASSSATGDRNTIYF. Drawing the rest from reference TRBV5-4 and TRBJ1-3, the complete variable domain is ETGVTQSPTHLIKTRGQQVTLRCSSQSGHNTVSWYQQALGQGPQFIFQYYREEENGRGNFPPRFSGLQFPNYSSELNVNALELDDSALYLCASSSATGDRNTIYFGEGSWLTVV.

This clone was counted at least ten times. The read gets to within 3 residues of the CDR3 end, and the germline J gene fills in the rest. The rearrangement uses TRBV11-3 and TRBJ2-7, with 7 bases that match TRBD1. The ends lost 5 bases at V and 6 bases at J; junction bases unmatched: 7. CDR3 length equals 13 residues. The V gene's germline CDR1 is SGHNT and CDR2 YENEEA. CDR3 sequence reads: CASSTNRGGEQYF. CDR3 bases read: TGTGCCAGCAGCACGAACAGGGGCGGCGAG.

This clone has ten or more counts. The read is 3 residues too short to cover the CDR3 end, so that end is filled in from the germline J gene. The chain recombines TRBV28 with TRBJ2-7, with D perhaps TRBD1 (5 bases). V was pared by 0 bases and J by 6 bases, with 12 bases between. The germline V gene encodes CDR1 MDHEN and CDR2 SYDVKM. The CDR3 totals 14 residues. The part of the CDR3 DNA that was read is TGTGCCAGCAGTTTATGGGCCTTCACAGGCGAG. Its translation: CASSLWAFTGE. The full CDR3 reads CASSLWAFTGEQYF.

In this sample, this clone turned up a few times. This CDR3 is CASSEDRGGQPQHF. The part of the CDR3 DNA that was read is TGTGCCAGCAGTGAAGATAGGGGGGGACAGCCC. The genes are TRBV2 and TRBJ1-5, with a tentative D call TRBD1 (6 bases). The read ends 3 residues before the CDR3 terminus; that terminus is restored from the germline J gene. The germline V gene has CDR1 SNHLY and CDR2 FYNNEI. The V gene lost 1 base and the J gene lost 7 bases, with 11 bases spanning the gap. The CDR3 is made up of 14 amino acids.

This clone was seen repeatedly, ten times or more. Sequencing ends 3 residues short of the CDR3 end; the germline J gene provides the rest. The chain joins TRBV4-1 to TRBJ2-7; 8 bases agree with TRBD2. Looked up from germline, CDR1 is MGHRA and CDR2 is YSYEKL. The V and J ends lost 2 bases and 3 bases, in that order; junction bases with no gene match: 6. The CDR3 consists of 15 residues. CDR3 protein: CASSQQVGTSYEQYF. The covered CDR3 bases are TGCGCCAGCAGCCAACAGGTGGGGACTAGCTACGAG.

This clone was recorded many times. Sequencing ends 3 residues short of the CDR3 end; the germline J gene provides the rest. This chain connects TRBV20-1 to TRBJ2-7; 8 nucleotides line up with TRBD1. Germline assignment: CDR1 DFQATT and CDR2 SNEGSKA (reference sequence). CDR3 size: 11 residues. V trimming: 6 bases; J trimming: 6 bases; junction bases outside the gene matches: 4. Here the CDR3 reads CSAPQGVEQYF. The CDR3 bases that were read are TGCAGTGCCCCACAGGGGGTCGAG.

This clone was seen ten or more times. The read comes to an end 3 residues before the CDR3 does, leaving the germline J gene to fill in the end. This chain joins TRBV20-1 and TRBJ2-7, with 9 bases matching TRBD2. V was clipped by 3 bases and J by 3 bases; unmatched bases: 6. The V gene's germline CDR1 is DFQATT and CDR2 SNEGSKA (reference sequence). The CDR3 runs 14 residues. The sequenced part of the CDR3 DNA is TGCAGTGCTAGGTTGCGGGAGGGTCACTACGAG. Its translation is CSARLREGHYE. The entire CDR3 is CSARLREGHYEQYF.

In its sample, this clone was seen many times. The sequenced CDR3 bases are TGTGCCAGCTCGCCCTCAGGGGACTATGGC. This encodes CASSPSGDYG. The full CDR3 reads CASSPSGDYGYTF. The chain carries TRBV18 and TRBJ1-2, with D perhaps TRBD1 (6 bases). The CDR3 end is not reached by the read, which stops 3 residues before it; the germline J gene fills it in. This CDR3 has 13 residues. V lost 6 bases, J lost 3 bases, and 11 bases lay in between. The germline V gene encodes CDR1 KGHSH and CDR2 LQKENI.

Incomplete CDR3 DNA: TGTGCCAGCAGTGAACAGGGTGCCAATCAGCCC. Its protein is CASSEQGANQP. In full, the CDR3 is CASSEQGANQPQHF. The V and J genes are TRBV2 and TRBJ1-5; D might be TRBD1 (5 bases). The DNA ends 3 residues before the CDR3 does, and the rest of the CDR3 is filled in from the germline J gene. With 2 bases removed from V and 3 bases from J, the gap between germline ends came to 8 bases. CDR3 length equals 14 residues. Germline V gene lookup returns CDR1 SNHLY and CDR2 FYNNEI.

This clone appeared many times. The read terminates 3 residues before the CDR3 end, so the remaining end is supplied by the germline J gene. The rearrangement uses TRBV20-1 and TRBJ2-7; 8 nucleotides align to TRBD2. The germline V gene has CDR1 DFQATT and CDR2 SNEGSKA (reference sequence). Losses at the gene ends were 2 bases for V and 3 bases for J; bases not matched to a gene: 9. There are 15 residues in the CDR3. CDR3: CSARIHSGINYEQYF. The sequenced CDR3 bases are TGCAGTGCTAGAATTCATAGCGGGATCAACTACGAG.

The sample holds many counts of this clone. From the germline J gene comes the end of the CDR3, since the read stops 3 residues before it. The chain has TRBV29-1 and TRBJ2-4; a weak D match, TRBD2 (5 bases). Per germline, CDR1 SQVTM and CDR2 ANQGSEA. The CDR3 is 10 amino acids. CDR3 bases read: TGCAGCGTTGAAAGAGGGATT. It encodes CSVERGI. The CDR3, in full, reads CSVERGIQYF.

The CDR3 DNA, read in part, is TGTGCCAGCAGCTTAGAACAGGGGGGGACTATGGAA. Amino acid sequence: CASSLEQGGTME. The CDR3 as a whole reads CASSLEQGGTMEAFF. The V call is TRBV7-9, the J call TRBJ1-1; 8 positions agree with TRBD1. From the germline J gene comes the end of the CDR3, since the read stops 3 residues before it. The CDR3 spans 15 residues. Germline-derived CDR1 and CDR2 are SEHNR and FQNEAQ (reference sequence).

This clone occurred many times. The CDR3 is cut off 3 residues early in the read; its end comes from the germline J gene. V is TRBV19 and J is TRBJ1-2; 9 bases align to TRBD1. Trimming at V came to 2 bases and at J to 3 bases, leaving 4 bases not matched to a gene. Looked up from germline, CDR1 is LNHDA and CDR2 is SQIVND (reference sequence). The CDR3 consists of 15 residues. The sequenced CDR3 bases are TGTGCCAGTAGTATAACAGGGGGCTTTCACTATGGC. It codes for CASSITGGFHYG. The CDR3 reads in full as CASSITGGFHYGYTF.

In its sample, this clone was seen many times. The missing CDR3 end, 3 residues past where the read stops, is filled in from the germline J gene. The chain employs TRBV7-2 and TRBJ1-4, with unresolved D. The CDR3 sequence is 15 residues long. The V gene's germline CDR1 is SGHTA and CDR2 FQGNSA. V lost 1 base, J lost 8 bases, and 14 bases lay in between. The sequenced part of the CDR3 DNA is TGTGCCAGCAGCTTAGGGCAACACGGCAGGGAAAAA. Protein sequence: CASSLGQHGREK. Given in full, the CDR3 is CASSLGQHGREKLFF.

This clone has at least ten counts. Sequencing ends 3 residues short of the CDR3 end; the germline J gene provides the rest. This chain connects TRBV5-1 to TRBJ2-3; 9 positions agree with TRBD2. There are 16 residues in the CDR3. Trimming cost V 4 bases and J 0 bases; bases outside gene matches: 6. Germline V gene sequence: CDR1 SGHRS, CDR2 YFSETQ. The DNA read from the CDR3 is TGCGCCAGCAGCGGTGGGACTAGCCCAAGCACAGATACG. Its translation: CASSGGTSPSTDT. The whole CDR3 protein reads CASSGGTSPSTDTQYF.

This clone was detected ten times or more. The sequence runs out 3 residues before the end of the CDR3; the remainder is reconstructed from the germline J gene. This chain joins TRBV14 and TRBJ2-7; D remains unclear. The CDR3 runs 13 residues. CDR1 SGHDN and CDR2 FVKESK come from the germline V gene. With 2 bases removed from V and 3 bases from J, the gap between germline ends came to 8 bases. The CDR3 sequence: CASSQLNSYEQYF. Partial CDR3 DNA: TGTGCCAGCAGCCAATTAAACAGCTACGAG. The whole variable domain, filled in from reference TRBV14 and TRBJ2-7, reads EAGVTQFPSHSVIEKGQTVTLRCDPISGHDNLYWYRRVMGKEIKFLLHFVKESKQDESGMPNNRFLAERTGGTYSTLKVQPAELEDSGVYFCASSQLNSYEQYFGPGTRLTVT.

This clone is deemed medium-sized. The read ends 3 residues shy of where the CDR3 ends; the end is completed using the germline J gene. J is TRBJ2-4 and V is TRBV5-1; TRBD1 aligns across 8 bases. The CDR3 has 16 amino acids. V was pared by 0 bases and J by 9 bases, with 11 bases of the junction left unmatched. Germline CDR1 and CDR2: SGHRS and YFSETQ. CDR3 in amino acids: CASSLGWTGRTIIQYF. The sequenced part of the CDR3 DNA is TGCGCCAGCAGCTTGGGGTGGACAGGGAGAACGATCATT.

This clone appeared many times. The CDR3 extends 3 residues past the end of the read, so its final part is completed from the germline J gene. The rearrangement joins TRBV12-3 or TRBV12-4 to TRBJ2-5; D remains unclear. The germline V and J ends were trimmed by 1 base and 4 bases, with 10 bases remaining between them. This CDR3 comprises 14 residues. Incomplete CDR3 DNA: TGTGCCAGCAGTTTAGGCCCCCCGCGAGAGACC. It is translated as CASSLGPPRET. The whole CDR3 protein is CASSLGPPRETQYF.

This clone was seen repeatedly, ten times or more. The CDR3 end is not reached by the read, which stops 3 residues before it; the germline J gene fills it in. This chain joins TRBV2 and TRBJ2-7; 7 bases agree with TRBD1. The trim removed 8 bases at V and 2 bases at J, leaving 6 bases unmatched. This CDR3 comprises 13 residues. From germline, CDR1 is SNHLY and CDR2 FYNNEI. The CDR3 protein is CASLRGTPYEQYF. The DNA read from the CDR3 is TGTGCCAGCCTCAGGGGGACCCCCTACGAG.

This clone was seen a handful of times. The CDR3 extends 3 residues past the end of the read, so its final part is completed from the germline J gene. V gene TRBV7-9 combines with J gene TRBJ2-5; tentatively, D is TRBD2 (5 bases). The CDR3 consists of 15 residues. Germline lookup yields CDR1 SEHNR and CDR2 FQNEAQ (reference sequence). The V gene lost 5 bases and the J gene lost 7 bases, with 20 bases spanning the gap. The covered CDR3 bases are TGTGCCAGCAGCCCCCCCGGGGAGCGCATAGGGACC. Translation gives CASSPPGERIGT. The full CDR3 protein is CASSPPGERIGTQYF.

This clone has ten or more counts. Read coverage stops 3 residues before the CDR3 terminus; the germline J gene supplies the remainder. The chain couples TRBV18 to TRBJ1-2, with TRBD1 identical over 10 bases. The CDR3 has 14 amino acids. Germline CDR1 is KGHSH and CDR2 is LQKENI. V lost 3 bases, J lost 7 bases, and 5 bases stayed unmatched. CDR3 DNA (partial): TGTGCCAGCTCACCCTCGACAGGGGGCTTTGGC. Translation gives CASSPSTGGFG. The full CDR3 reads CASSPSTGGFGYTF.

This clone has a count of ten or more. Read data end 3 residues before the CDR3 end; the end is taken from the germline J gene. The chain combines TRBV5-1 with TRBJ2-7; D may be TRBD2 (6 bases). In germline, CDR1 is SGHRS, CDR2 YFSETQ. The CDR3 covers 14 residues. V was cut by 4 bases and J by 1 base, with 12 bases left in between. The CDR3 here is CASSGGLTSYEQYF. The sequenced part of the CDR3 DNA is TGCGCCAGCAGCGGGGGACTTACGTCCTACGAG.